What follows are 23 T cell receptor beta chains derived from one specimen sequenced in a study of cytomegalovirus exposure and HLA in healthy donors. With 60 Vbeta and 13 Jbeta primers, the PCR was carried out. The method was immunoSEQ multiplex PCR; TCRdb's version includes in-frame clones alone and lacks a portion of them. The table shows some 110,000 clones, with roughly 74% occurring only once. Sequencing was performed on PBMCs. These receptors were obtained from a woman in her 50s in good health and CMV-seropositive.

The chain is built from TRBV4-1 and TRBJ1-5; D uncertain. This CDR3 contains 18 residues. Germline values: CDR1 MGHRA, CDR2 YSYEKL. V was trimmed by 1 base and J by 0 bases, leaving 16 bases between them. CDR3 loop: CASSQGLRGGNSNQPQHF. Written as DNA, the CDR3 is TGCGCCAGCAGCCAAGGGCTTCGGGGTGGAAATAGCAATCAGCCCCAGCATTTT.

The chain recombines TRBV6-1 with TRBJ1-5, with 7 bases aligning to TRBD1. With V trimmed by 3 bases and J by 5 bases, 7 bases remained unmatched. The CDR3 totals 15 residues. CDR1 is MNHNS, CDR2 SASEGT, per germline. CDR3 sequence: CASSDRGRFDQPQHF. DNA for the CDR3: TGTGCCAGCAGTGATAGGGGGCGGTTCGATCAGCCCCAGCATTTT.

DNA for the CDR3: TGCGCCAGCAGCCTAACAGGGGGCGCTGGCAATGAGCAGTTCTTC. Protein product: CASSLTGGAGNEQFF. The rearrangement links TRBV4-1 to TRBJ2-1; TRBD1 aligns across 9 bases. The germline V gene has CDR1 MGHRA and CDR2 YSYEKL. V shed 4 bases, J shed 6 bases, and the junction held 7 bases outside the gene matches. This CDR3 has 15 amino acids.

V gene TRBV4-3 combines with J gene TRBJ1-2, with no clear D. Per the germline V gene, CDR1 is LGHNA and CDR2 is YSLEER. Trimming shortened V by 2 bases and J by 4 bases, and 14 bases separated the two germline ends. This CDR3 spans 15 amino acids. In DNA, the CDR3 is TGCGCCAGCAGCCAATCTGTGGACTGGGCCTATGGCTACACCTTC. Encoded protein: CASSQSVDWAYGYTF.

V and J are TRBV9 and TRBJ1-5; no clear D gene. V was cut by 0 bases and J by 3 bases, with 10 bases left in between. Germline lookup yields CDR1 SGDLS and CDR2 YYNGEE. This CDR3 spans 15 amino acids. CDR3 bases: TGTGCCAGCAGCGTAGGGTGGCAGAACAATCAGCCCCAGCATTTT. Translated, it gives CASSVGWQNNQPQHF.

The chain has TRBV7-2 and TRBJ2-7; 8 positions agree with TRBD1. Germline lookup yields CDR1 SGHTA and CDR2 FQGNSA. The CDR3 spans 14 residues. V trimming: 3 bases; J trimming: 2 bases; junction bases outside the gene matches: 3. For the CDR3, the DNA is TGTGCCAGCAGCTTTGACAGGGGAGCCTACGAGCAGTACTTC. It encodes CASSFDRGAYEQYF.

V usage is TRBV7-2 and J usage is TRBJ1-1; the match to TRBD1 covers 7 bases. The germline V gene encodes CDR1 SGHTA and CDR2 FQGNSA. With V trimmed by 5 bases and J by 6 bases, 9 bases remained unmatched. This CDR3 has 14 residues. The CDR3 bases are TGTGCCAGCAGCCAACGCAGGGGGAGCGCTGAAGCTTTCTTT. Translating it yields CASSQRRGSAEAFF.

V and J are TRBV28 and TRBJ2-5; 8 nucleotides align to TRBD1. With V trimmed by 3 bases and J by 4 bases, 7 bases remained unmatched. Germline V gene sequence: CDR1 MDHEN, CDR2 SYDVKM. This CDR3 is built from 15 residues. CDR3 in amino acids: CASSFGQGARETQYF. CDR3 nucleotides: TGTGCCAGCAGTTTTGGGCAGGGGGCGAGAGAGACCCAGTACTTC. The full variable domain, rest sourced from reference TRBV28 and TRBJ2-5, is DVKVTQSSRYLVKRTGEKVFLECVQDMDHENMFWYRQDPGLGLRLIYFSYDVKMKEKGDIPEGYSVSREKKERFSLILESASTNQTSMYLCASSFGQGARETQYFGPGTRLLVL.

The V and J genes are TRBV4-2 and TRBJ2-2, with D possibly matching TRBD2 (5 bases). The ends were cut back, 7 bases at V and 6 bases at J, with 12 bases in the middle. The CDR3 covers 13 residues. Germline-derived CDR1 and CDR2 are LGHNA and YNFKEQ. For the CDR3, the DNA is TGTGCCAGCATGGCTAGCAAGTCCGGGGAGCTGTTTTTT. Its translation: CASMASKSGELFF.

The genes are TRBV27 and TRBJ2-3; D gene uncertain. Trimming left V 5 bases short and J 4 bases short, with 4 bases between. Germline CDR1 reads MNHEY; CDR2 reads SMNVEV (reference sequence). The CDR3 runs to 11 residues. Here the CDR3 DNA reads TGTGCCAGCAGTCAGGCAGATACGCAGTATTTT. Translated: CASSQADTQYF.

CDR3 amino acids: CASSVGGGLRETQYF. DNA of the CDR3: TGTGCCAGCAGCGTAGGGGGGGGGCTTCGAGAGACCCAGTACTTC. The chain is built from TRBV9 and TRBJ2-5; tentatively, D is TRBD2 (7 bases). The CDR3 has 15 residues. Between the trimmed V and J ends, which lost 0 bases and 4 bases, there was a span of 13 bases. Germline CDR1 and CDR2: SGDLS and YYNGEE.

This chain connects TRBV9 to TRBJ1-3; D possibly corresponds to TRBD1 (5 bases). The V end lost 1 base, the J end lost 4 bases, and 9 bases lay between the germline ends. CDR1 SGDLS and CDR2 YYNGEE come from the germline V gene. This CDR3 contains 14 residues. The CDR3 here is CASSVFWGGNTIYF. CDR3 nucleotides: TGTGCCAGCAGCGTATTCTGGGGCGGAAACACCATATATTTT.

The genes are TRBV19 and TRBJ2-3, with a possible D match to TRBD2 (6 bases). Germline V gene sequence: CDR1 LNHDA, CDR2 SQIVND (reference sequence). The V end was cut by 7 bases, the J end by 2 bases, with 13 bases between. The CDR3 consists of 14 residues. As DNA, the CDR3 is TGTGCCAGTACGCCTCGGACTACCACAGATACGCAGTATTTT. Amino acid sequence: CASTPRTTTDTQYF.

The chain carries TRBV9 and TRBJ2-5, with a tentative D call TRBD1 (5 bases). The germline CDR1 and CDR2 sequences are SGDLS and YYNGEE. The CDR3 is 15 amino acids. The V end was cut by 2 bases, the J end by 3 bases, with 14 bases between. The CDR3 DNA reads TGTGCCAGCAGCGTTGACCCCTTACAGGAAGAGACCCAGTACTTC. This sequence encodes CASSVDPLQEETQYF. The entire variable domain, with the rest obtained from reference TRBV9 and TRBJ2-5, is as follows: DSGVTQTPKHLITATGQRVTLRCSPRSGDLSVYWYQQSLDQGLQFLIQYYNGEERAKGNILERFSAQQFPDLHSELNLSSLELGDSALYFCASSVDPLQEETQYFGPGTRLLVL.

The rearrangement uses TRBV9 and TRBJ1-6; D might be TRBD1 (5 bases). The V end lost 3 bases, the J end lost 3 bases, and 13 bases lay between the germline ends. Germline V gene data show CDR1 as SGDLS and CDR2 as YYNGEE. The CDR3 runs 16 residues. The CDR3 spells CASSATGGGYNSPLHF. For the CDR3, the DNA is TGTGCCAGCAGCGCCACGGGGGGTGGCTATAATTCACCCCTCCACTTT.

V gene TRBV5-5 combines with J gene TRBJ1-2; D remains ambiguous. This CDR3 has 14 amino acids. Germline V gene sequence: CDR1 SGHKS, CDR2 YYEKEE (reference sequence). V was trimmed by 4 bases and J by 6 bases, leaving 16 bases between them. The CDR3 loop is CASSQIGLSDGYTF. CDR3 DNA sequence: TGTGCCAGCAGCCAGATCGGACTCTCGGATGGCTACACCTTC.

The rearrangement joins TRBV5-6 to TRBJ2-7; maybe TRBD1 (6 bases). CDR1 is SGHDT and CDR2 is YYEEEE in the germline V gene. V lost 0 bases to trimming and J lost 3 bases, with 10 bases between them. The CDR3 contains 14 residues. The CDR3 protein is CASSLGGGSYEQYF. The DNA of the CDR3 is TGTGCCAGCAGCTTGGGAGGGGGTAGCTACGAGCAGTACTTC. Complete variable domain (other parts from reference TRBV5-6 and TRBJ2-7): DAGVTQSPTHLIKTRGQQVTLRCSPKSGHDTVSWYQQALGQGPQFIFQYYEEEERQRGNFPDRFSGHQFPNYSSELNVNALLLGDSALYLCASSLGGGSYEQYFGPGTRLTVT.

The chain has TRBV6-1 and TRBJ2-7, with D tentatively TRBD2 (5 bases). CDR3 size: 14 residues. Trimming took 2 bases from V and 0 from J, leaving 8 bases between them. Germline V gene sequence: CDR1 MNHNS, CDR2 SASEGT. The CDR3 DNA is TGTGCCAGCAGTGAACAGCGGAGCTCCTACGAGCAGTACTTC. Its translation is CASSEQRSSYEQYF.

The chain carries TRBV19 and TRBJ2-7, with D possibly matching TRBD2 (6 bases). Germline loops: CDR1 LNHDA, CDR2 SQIVND (reference sequence). The CDR3 loop spans 13 amino acids. The ends were cut back, 9 bases at V and 9 bases at J, with 21 bases in the middle. The CDR3 here is CARKPSGGTRQYF. DNA for the CDR3: TGTGCCAGAAAACCCTCTGGGGGGACTCGGCAGTACTTC. The entire variable domain, with the rest obtained from reference TRBV19 and TRBJ2-7, is as follows: DGGITQSPKYLFRKEGQNVTLSCEQNLNHDAMYWYRQDPGQGLRLIYYSQIVNDFQKGDIAEGYSVSREKKESFPLTVTSAQKNPTAFYLCARKPSGGTRQYFGPGTRLTVT.

This clone showed up just a few times. This chain links TRBV5-5 with TRBJ1-1; D gene unclear. This CDR3 has 14 amino acids. Germline CDR1 is SGHKS and CDR2 is YYEKEE (reference sequence). V lost 0 bases to trimming and J lost 1 base, with 7 bases between them. CDR3 nucleotide sequence: TGTGCCAGCAGCTTGGTTTCCAGGAACACTGAAGCTTTCTTT. This encodes CASSLVSRNTEAFF. The variable domain in full, completed from reference TRBV5-5 and TRBJ1-1, reads DAGVTQSPTHLIKTRGQQVTLRCSPISGHKSVSWYQQVLGQGPQFIFQYYEKEERGRGNFPDRFSARQFPNYSSELNVNALLLGDSALYLCASSLVSRNTEAFFGQGTRLTVV.

Regarding this clone: The sample holds other DNA sequences that translate to the same CDR3. This chain connects TRBV5-4 to TRBJ2-7; TRBD1 matches 10 bases. Germline CDR1 SGHNT, CDR2 YYREEE (reference sequence). The length of the CDR3 is 15 residues. V lost 2 bases and J lost 3; bases outside the gene matches: 5. The CDR3 loop reads CASSLLGTGDYEQYF. In DNA, the CDR3 is TGTGCCAGCAGCTTATTAGGGACAGGGGACTACGAGCAGTACTTC. Based on the CDR3 plus reference TRBV5-4 and TRBJ2-7, the full variable domain is ETGVTQSPTHLIKTRGQQVTLRCSSQSGHNTVSWYQQALGQGPQFIFQYYREEENGRGNFPPRFSGLQFPNYSSELNVNALELDDSALYLCASSLLGTGDYEQYFGPGTRLTVT.

This chain links TRBV2 with TRBJ2-7; tentative D call: TRBD1 (6 bases). CDR1 is SNHLY and CDR2 is FYNNEI in the germline V gene. V was pared by 4 bases and J by 1 base, with 20 bases between. The CDR3 runs 17 residues. CDR3 DNA sequence: TGTGCCAGCAGTGGTCCTTCAGTGGGGGCTTTTTCCTACGAGCAGTACTTC. Its protein is CASSGPSVGAFSYEQYF.

A remark on this clone: This sample includes further DNA sequences coding for the same CDR3. V usage is TRBV7-6 and J usage is TRBJ1-1; no clear D gene. Germline V gene sequence: CDR1 SGHVS, CDR2 FNYEAQ. V lost 4 bases, J lost 1 base, and 7 bases lay in between. The CDR3 is 13 amino acids. Here the CDR3 DNA reads TGTGCCAGCAGCTCACAAGAGAACACTGAAGCTTTCTTT. Amino acid sequence: CASSSQENTEAFF.